This entry lists 30 T cell receptor beta chains sequenced from one sample in a study of T cell repertoires in cytomegalovirus infection. TCRdb reprocessed the reads via MiXCR and lists one record per CDR3 protein. This table holds a few hundred thousand distinct CDR3 sequences, approximately 42% found once. No antigen is known for these receptors. Here the sequenced sample was cultured PBMCs, taken from culture after CMV antigen stimulation. The source of these receptors is a human donor in good health (CMV status not recorded). Some clones in this sample may be carry-over from other donors' samples.

The sample holds a few counts of this clonotype. This chain connects TRBV27 to TRBJ2-7; 7 nucleotides match TRBD2. Germline CDR1 is MNHEY and CDR2 is SMNVEV (reference sequence). Trimming took 0 bases from V and 6 from J; bases not matched to a gene: 5. The CDR3 is 14 amino acids. Here the CDR3 DNA reads TGTGCCAGCAGTTTATCGGGGGGGGTTCGCGAGCAGTACTTC. Protein product: CASSLSGGVREQYF.

The V call is TRBV12-3 or TRBV12-4, the J call TRBJ2-3; possibly TRBD1 for D (6 bases). The CDR3 totals 15 residues. Trimming stripped 3 bases from V and 3 bases from J, with 13 bases between. The CDR3: CASSLSGQPTDTQYF. In nucleotides, the CDR3 is TGTGCCAGCAGTTTGTCGGGACAACCTACAGATACGCAGTATTTT.

The chain joins TRBV28 to TRBJ1-1; TRBD1 agrees at 8 bases. Germline values: CDR1 MDHEN, CDR2 SYDVKM. The CDR3 is 15 amino acids. Trimming at V came to 3 bases and at J to 4 bases, leaving 7 bases not matched to a gene. Here the CDR3 DNA reads TGTGCCAGCAGTTTGACAGGGGCGATAGGCACTGAAGCTTTCTTT. This codes for CASSLTGAIGTEAFF.

V usage is TRBV7-2 and J usage is TRBJ2-7; possible D gene TRBD1, 6 bases. V was cut by 3 bases and J by 4 bases, with 7 bases left in between. This CDR3 is 12 amino acids long. Germline assignment: CDR1 SGHTA and CDR2 FQGNSA. CDR3 amino acids: CASSFTGYEQYF. The CDR3 DNA reads as TGTGCCAGCAGCTTTACAGGGTACGAGCAGTACTTC.

The J gene is TRBJ2-1, the V gene TRBV19; unclear D gene. The CDR3 has 19 amino acids. Trimming took off 1 base at V and 2 bases at J, with 21 bases between the two ends. CDR1 is LNHDA, CDR2 SQIVND, per germline (reference sequence). The CDR3 loop reads CASSIGIGRSLLTYNEQFF. The CDR3 nucleotides are TGTGCCAGTAGTATAGGGATAGGCAGGTCCCTTTTAACCTACAATGAGCAGTTCTTC.

This chain joins TRBV7-9 and TRBJ1-4, with 10 bases that match TRBD1. With 6 bases clipped from V and 3 bases from J, the junction kept 4 bases outside the gene matches. The CDR3 is made up of 15 amino acids. The germline gives CDR1 SEHNR, CDR2 FQNEAQ (reference sequence). CDR3 in DNA: TGTGCCAGCAGACGACAGGGGGCTTCTAATGAAAAACTGTTTTTT. Its protein product is CASRRQGASNEKLFF. The full variable domain, its missing parts supplied by reference TRBV7-9 and TRBJ1-4, is DTGVSQNPRHKITKRGQNVTFRCDPISEHNRLYWYRQTLGQGPEFLTYFQNEAQLEKSRLLSDRFSAERPKGSFSTLEIQRTEQGDSAMYLCASRRQGASNEKLFFGSGTQLSVL.

Only one count was recorded for this clonotype. The chain employs TRBV12-3 or TRBV12-4 and TRBJ1-1; the D gene is possibly TRBD1 (5 bases). Trimming removed 5 bases from V and 5 bases from J, with 21 bases in between. The CDR3 extends over 16 amino acids. CDR3 residues: CASSPRGVGEVTEAFF. The CDR3 nucleotides are TGTGCCAGCAGTCCCCGGGGGGTGGGTGAGGTAACTGAAGCTTTCTTT.

This clonotype appeared a few times. The genes are TRBV20-1 and TRBJ1-2, with D possibly being TRBD1 (6 bases). This CDR3 comprises 13 residues. Germline V gene lookup returns CDR1 DFQATT and CDR2 SNEGSKA (reference sequence). V was pared by 4 bases and J by 10 bases, with 19 bases between. CDR3 sequence: CSAIPGTLEIYTF. The CDR3 DNA follows: TGCAGTGCTATCCCCGGGACATTGGAGATCTACACCTTC.

At least ten counts were recorded for this clonotype. V gene TRBV7-2 combines with J gene TRBJ2-5, with 9 bases aligning to TRBD2. CDR1 and CDR2 (germline): SGHTA, FQGNSA. The trim removed 5 bases at V and 0 bases at J, leaving 7 bases unmatched. The CDR3 length is 16 residues. Here the CDR3 reads CASSLRVAGDQETQYF. CDR3 bases: TGTGCCAGCAGCCTCCGAGTAGCGGGAGACCAAGAGACCCAGTACTTC.

The sample holds a few counts of this clonotype. The chain links TRBV6-1 to TRBJ1-5, with 9 bases that match TRBD1. CDR3 length: 15 amino acids. The germline gives CDR1 MNHNS, CDR2 SASEGT. Unmatched junction bases numbered 8, after V lost 5 bases and J lost 6 bases. For the CDR3, the DNA is TGTGCCAGCAGTATAAATACAGGGGGCGGTCAGCCCCAGCATTTT. Its protein product is CASSINTGGGQPQHF.

This clonotype has just a few counts. The V gene is TRBV6-1, the J gene TRBJ2-1, with 7 bases lining up with TRBD1. The CDR3 is made up of 18 amino acids. The junction had 12 bases not matched to a gene; V was cut back by 0 bases and J by 4 bases. The V gene's germline CDR1 is MNHNS and CDR2 SASEGT. The DNA of the CDR3 is TGTGCCAGCAGTGAAGCATTTCCGGGACAGTCACTATACAATGAGCAGTTCTTC. Translating it yields CASSEAFPGQSLYNEQFF.

This rearrangement joins TRBV12-3 or TRBV12-4 to TRBJ2-1; TRBD2 matches at 10 bases. This CDR3 is built from 14 residues. Trimming took 2 bases from V and 10 from J; bases not matched to a gene: 5. CDR3 sequence (DNA): TGTGCCAGCAGTTTACTAGCGGGAGACTTCGAGCAGTTCTTC. Its translation: CASSLLAGDFEQFF.

The gene calls are TRBV3-1 and TRBJ2-5; a weak D match, TRBD2 (5 bases). The CDR3 loop spans 15 amino acids. Germline V gene lookup returns CDR1 LGHDT and CDR2 YNNKEL (reference sequence). Trimming pared 1 base from V and 6 bases from J, leaving 15 bases between. CDR3 sequence (DNA): TGTGCCAGCAGCCAAGGAGGGCCGGTACAACAGACCCAGTACTTC. It specifies CASSQGGPVQQTQYF.

In its sample, this clonotype was seen a few times. The rearrangement joins TRBV6-1 to TRBJ2-5; TRBD2 aligns across 7 bases. Germline trimming cut 0 bases from V and 5 bases from J; bases unmatched to any gene: 6. Germline V lookup: CDR1 MNHNS, CDR2 SASEGT. CDR3 length: 15 amino acids. CDR3 DNA sequence: TGTGCCAGCAGTGAAGCGCGATGGGGAGGGGAGACCCAGTACTTC. This translates into CASSEARWGGETQYF.

This clonotype was seen only a few times. CDR3 DNA: TGTGCCAGCAGCTTGGAAGGAAGCCCAGGGGATACGCAGTATTTT. Translating gives CASSLEGSPGDTQYF. The genes are TRBV7-2 and TRBJ2-3; TRBD1 might be the D (5 bases). Germline CDR1 and CDR2: SGHTA and FQGNSA. Trimming shortened V by 3 bases and J by 6 bases, and 16 bases separated the two germline ends. This CDR3 is built from 15 residues.

Regarding this clonotype: The junction does not match germline at one end; this may be a read error. The gene calls are TRBV19 and TRBJ2-1, with 9 bases matching TRBD1. The CDR3 runs to 8 residues. CDR1 and CDR2 (germline): LNHDA, SQIVND (reference sequence). Here the CDR3 DNA reads TGTGCCAGTCGACAGGGGGGGTTC. Its translation: CASRQGGF.

V and J are TRBV27 and TRBJ2-3, with 8 positions matching TRBD1. Germline trimming cut 8 bases from V and 0 bases from J; bases unmatched to any gene: 7. The germline CDR1 and CDR2 sequences are MNHEY and SMNVEV (reference sequence). CDR3 size: 15 residues. The CDR3: CASGGQDESTDTQYF. CDR3 bases: TGTGCCAGCGGGGGACAGGATGAGAGCACAGATACGCAGTATTTT.

This chain links TRBV5-1 with TRBJ2-5; TRBD1 matches at 8 bases. The CDR3 is 14 amino acids. Germline assignment: CDR1 SGHRS and CDR2 YFSETQ. Trimming cost V 4 bases and J 5 bases; bases outside gene matches: 7. The CDR3 protein is CASSTGQGRETQYF. The CDR3 DNA reads TGCGCCAGCAGCACCGGACAGGGCCGGGAGACCCAGTACTTC.

V and J are TRBV7-2 and TRBJ2-1, with D tentatively TRBD2 (6 bases). The V end lost 5 bases, the J end lost 7 bases, and 12 bases lay between the germline ends. This CDR3 has 13 amino acids. Germline V gene sequence: CDR1 SGHTA, CDR2 FQGNSA. In nucleotides, the CDR3 is TGTGCCAGCAGCCTCGGGACTTTGAATGAGCAGTTCTTC. This gives the protein CASSLGTLNEQFF. Complete variable domain (other parts from reference TRBV7-2 and TRBJ2-1): GAGVSQSPSNKVTEKGKDVELRCDPISGHTALYWYRQSLGQGLEFLIYFQGNSAPDKSGLPSDRFSAERTGGSVSTLTIQRTQQEDSAVYLCASSLGTLNEQFFGPGTRLTVL.

The V call is TRBV12-3 or TRBV12-4, the J call TRBJ2-3, with a possible D match to TRBD1 (6 bases). CDR3 length equals 14 residues. V was pared by 6 bases and J by 2 bases, with 12 bases between. CDR3 bases: TGTGCCAGCAGAAGGACAGAAGTCACAGATACGCAGTATTTT. Encoded protein: CASRRTEVTDTQYF.

The rearrangement uses TRBV4-1 and TRBJ1-1; 7 bases are shared with TRBD1. The junction had 11 bases not matched to a gene; V was cut back by 1 base and J by 0 bases. CDR1 MGHRA and CDR2 YSYEKL come from the germline V gene. The CDR3 loop spans 18 amino acids. The DNA for the CDR3 is TGCGCCAGCAGCCAAGCCCGACAGGGAACTAGTCTGAACACTGAAGCTTTCTTT. Translated, it gives CASSQARQGTSLNTEAFF.

This chain joins TRBV28 and TRBJ2-3; D possibly corresponds to TRBD1 (5 bases). The ends were cut back, 3 bases at V and 4 bases at J, with 11 bases in the middle. The germline V gene encodes CDR1 MDHEN and CDR2 SYDVKM. The CDR3 is made up of 14 amino acids. As DNA, the CDR3 is TGTGCCAGCAGTTTCGCGACAGTCGCAGATACGCAGTATTTT. As protein: CASSFATVADTQYF.

The V gene is TRBV27, the J gene TRBJ2-1; 10 positions agree with TRBD1. Trimming cost V 4 bases and J 2 bases; bases outside gene matches: 8. The CDR3 runs 17 residues. Germline loops: CDR1 MNHEY, CDR2 SMNVEV (reference sequence). The CDR3 here is CASSWDRGSRPYNEQFF. The DNA of the CDR3 is TGTGCCAGCAGTTGGGACAGGGGCTCGAGGCCCTACAATGAGCAGTTCTTC.

This chain uses TRBV6-5 with TRBJ1-3; D not certain. CDR1 and CDR2 from the germline V gene are MNHEY and SVGAGI. The CDR3 is 11 amino acids. The V and J ends lost 8 bases and 4 bases respectively, with 6 bases between them. The CDR3 nucleotides read TGTGCCAGCCTGTCAGGAAACACCATATATTTT. Encoded protein: CASLSGNTIYF.

CDR3 amino acids: CAITASAYNEQFF. The DNA for the CDR3 is TGTGCCATCACGGCTAGCGCATACAATGAGCAGTTCTTC. V gene TRBV7-9 combines with J gene TRBJ2-1; D is possibly TRBD2 (6 bases). This CDR3 comprises 13 residues. CDR1 and CDR2 from the germline V gene are SEHNR and FQNEAQ (reference sequence). V was clipped by 10 bases and J by 4 bases, with 14 bases between them.

The chain joins TRBV20-1 to TRBJ1-1; tentative D call: TRBD1 (5 bases). The CDR3 runs to 16 residues. Trimming cost V 0 bases and J 4 bases, with 18 bases left between them. Germline V gene lookup returns CDR1 DFQATT and CDR2 SNEGSKA (reference sequence). The CDR3 region is CSARDRPGSVSTEAFF. For the CDR3, the DNA is TGCAGTGCTAGAGATCGCCCAGGGTCGGTGAGCACTGAAGCTTTCTTT.

This clonotype was seen once. V usage is TRBV2 and J usage is TRBJ2-4, with TRBD1 matching over 7 bases. Germline trimming cut 10 bases from V and 5 bases from J; bases unmatched to any gene: 8. This CDR3 has 13 amino acids. Germline CDR1 and CDR2: SNHLY and FYNNEI. CDR3: CATSRDRQNIQYF. The DNA of the CDR3 is TGTGCCACCTCAAGGGACAGACAAAACATTCAGTACTTC.

The sample holds a few counts of this clonotype. V and J are TRBV7-2 and TRBJ1-5; TRBD1 aligns across 7 bases. This CDR3 is 15 amino acids long. Germline V gene sequence: CDR1 SGHTA, CDR2 FQGNSA. Germline trimming cut 4 bases from V and 1 base from J; bases unmatched to any gene: 4. In DNA form, the CDR3 reads TGTGCCAGCAGCTCCAGACAGGGAAGCAATCAGCCCCAGCATTTT. Its translation is CASSSRQGSNQPQHF.

The chain employs TRBV11-2 and TRBJ2-1; D not certain. The CDR3 covers 20 residues. Germline V CDR1 and CDR2: SGHAT, FQNNGV. The V and J ends lost 0 bases and 0 bases respectively, with 21 bases between them. CDR3 sequence: CASSLDSLARVSNSYNEQFF. DNA of the CDR3: TGTGCCAGCAGCTTAGATAGCCTCGCCCGAGTCAGTAACTCCTACAATGAGCAGTTCTTC.

This rearrangement joins TRBV30 to TRBJ1-6; 9 nucleotides match TRBD1. The CDR3 extends over 14 amino acids. The ends lost 8 bases at V and 7 bases at J; junction bases unmatched: 9. Germline V lookup: CDR1 GTSNPN, CDR2 SVGIG (reference sequence). CDR3 loop: CATTGGAWNSPLHF. As DNA, the CDR3 is TGTGCCACAACAGGGGGCGCGTGGAATTCACCCCTCCACTTT.